This entry concerns a single T cell receptor (beta chain). As yet, its antigen is unknown. Relative to the germline gene, one junction end is altered; a read error may explain this. The germline CDR1 and CDR2 sequences are SGHNT and YYREEE (reference sequence). The CDR3 is 15 residues long. The data originate from a study of chemoradiotherapy in HPV16-positive cancers. Study in general: Candidate HPV-specific T-cell clones and common TCR motifs came from functional assays in two HPV16-positive patients.

The method was immunoSEQ multiplex PCR; TCRdb's version includes in-frame clones alone and lacks a portion of them. The data contain around 68,000 clones, roughly 86% of them singletons. Notes on the study in general: HPV-specific T cells were functionally defined from only two HPV16-positive patients.

This specimen was blood, taken from a patient who underwent chemoradiotherapy. The receptor's source is a human donor with HPV-associated anogenital cancer. The rearrangement uses TRBV5-4 and TRBJ2-7; 10 nucleotides agree with TRBD2. This CDR3 is CASSLGLAGEYEQYF. DNA of the CDR3: TGTGCCAGCAGTTTGGGGCTAGCGGGGGAGTACGAGCAGTACTTC.